These 27 T cell receptor beta chains came from one sample sequenced in a study of T cells in localized non-small cell lung cancer. Assay used: immunoSEQ multiplex PCR; TCRdb lists only in-frame clones, some missing. The sample includes around 2,900 clones, roughly 24% seen only once; the top ten take under 25%. The sequencing here drew on lung tumor tissue, taken before any cancer treatment. The receptors were gathered from a man between 40 and 70 years old with stage I lung adenocarcinoma.

This clone was seen only a few times. J is TRBJ2-7 and V is TRBV11-3; tentative D call: TRBD2 (5 bases). The CDR3 runs to 15 residues. CDR1 and CDR2 (germline): SGHNT, YENEEA. The V end lost 5 bases, the J end lost 5 bases, and 19 bases lay between the germline ends. In DNA, the CDR3 is TGTGCCAGCAGCCAGGCCAGCGGCCCTAGTAACGAGCAGTACTTC. Residues: CASSQASGPSNEQYF. The entire variable domain, with the rest obtained from reference TRBV11-3 and TRBJ2-7, is as follows: EAGVVQSPRYKIIEKKQPVAFWCNPISGHNTLYWYLQNLGQGPELLIRYENEEAVDDSQLPKDRFSAERLKGVDSTLKIQPAELGDSAVYLCASSQASGPSNEQYFGPGTRLTVT.

The chain couples TRBV6-8 to TRBJ2-2; 8 nucleotides agree with TRBD1. Germline V gene lookup returns CDR1 MNHGY and CDR2 SAAAGT. The V and J ends lost 7 bases and 6 bases, in that order; junction bases with no gene match: 7. The CDR3 loop spans 14 amino acids. The DNA of the CDR3 is TGTGCCAGCATGGGCAGGGGGCCGTCCGGGGAGCTGTTTTTT. Amino acid sequence: CASMGRGPSGELFF.

This clone was found a few times. As DNA, the CDR3 is TGTGCCAGCAGTGAAGCTGGACCGCAAGAGACCCAGTACTTC. This translates into CASSEAGPQETQYF. This chain joins TRBV9 and TRBJ2-5; the D is unclear. Germline V gives CDR1 SGDLS, CDR2 YYNGEE. CDR3 length equals 14 residues. V shed 5 bases and J shed 2 bases, with 13 bases lying between them.

V usage is TRBV5-1 and J usage is TRBJ1-3; TRBD1 is a possible D gene (5 bases). Between the trimmed V and J ends, which lost 4 bases and 2 bases, there was a span of 13 bases. Per the germline V gene, CDR1 is SGHRS and CDR2 is YFSETQ. This CDR3 region has 15 residues. CDR3 residues: CASSREGEPGNTIYF. The CDR3 DNA reads TGCGCCAGCAGCAGAGAAGGGGAACCTGGAAACACCATATATTTT.

This clone is medium-sized by share. The J gene is TRBJ2-7, the V gene TRBV6-8, with D uncertain. The germline V gene encodes CDR1 MNHGY and CDR2 SAAAGT. V was clipped by 6 bases and J by 7 bases, with 13 bases between them. The CDR3 extends over 12 amino acids. In nucleotides, the CDR3 is TGTGCCAGCAGGTCTTACCTCCTGGAGCAGTACTTC. This sequence encodes CASRSYLLEQYF.

The genes are TRBV5-1 and TRBJ2-7; 10 bases line up with TRBD1. Germline V lookup: CDR1 SGHRS, CDR2 YFSETQ. Trimming removed 2 bases from V and 9 bases from J; junction bases left unmatched: 11. The CDR3 is 15 amino acids. CDR3 in DNA: TGCGCCAGCAGCTTCCTTACCGGGACAGGGGCAGTGCAGTACTTC. Translating gives CASSFLTGTGAVQYF.

This clone was observed a few times. CDR3 DNA sequence: TGTGCCAGTAGTACCAGAGACAGGACCTCTGGAAACACCATATATTTT. Translating gives CASSTRDRTSGNTIYF. The chain is built from TRBV19 and TRBJ1-3; the D gene is possibly TRBD1 (6 bases). The CDR3 length is 16 residues. V gave up 4 bases and J gave up 0 bases, with 13 bases separating them. Germline V CDR1 and CDR2: LNHDA, SQIVND (reference sequence).

This rearrangement joins TRBV28 to TRBJ1-2; no clear D. Trimming took off 10 bases at V and 4 bases at J, with 13 bases between the two ends. Germline CDR1 MDHEN, CDR2 SYDVKM. This CDR3 contains 12 residues. This CDR3 reads CATRLLGYGYTF. Here the CDR3 DNA reads TGTGCCACCCGTTTATTAGGCTATGGCTACACCTTC.

This clone was seen only a few times. The rearrangement uses TRBV11-3 and TRBJ2-3; 12 bases line up with TRBD1. The germline CDR1 and CDR2 sequences are SGHNT and YENEEA. CDR3 length equals 16 residues. The V gene end was trimmed by 3 bases and the J gene end by 6 bases; junction bases not matched to a gene: 7. CDR3: CASSLSVGTGGDTQYF. The CDR3 DNA sequence: TGTGCCAGCAGCTTGAGTGTAGGGACAGGGGGCGATACGCAGTATTTT. Variable domain in full (rest from reference TRBV11-3 and TRBJ2-3): EAGVVQSPRYKIIEKKQPVAFWCNPISGHNTLYWYLQNLGQGPELLIRYENEEAVDDSQLPKDRFSAERLKGVDSTLKIQPAELGDSAVYLCASSLSVGTGGDTQYFGPGTRLTVL.

Only a few counts were recorded for this clone. The chain couples TRBV9 to TRBJ2-2; D unclear. This CDR3 comprises 15 residues. Germline V gives CDR1 SGDLS, CDR2 YYNGEE. V was clipped by 1 base and J by 2 bases, with 9 bases between them. CDR3 DNA: TGTGCCAGCAGCGTAAACGACCTAAACACCGGGGAGCTGTTTTTT. This gives the protein CASSVNDLNTGELFF.

The chain is built from TRBV5-1 and TRBJ2-7, with no clear D. This CDR3 contains 14 residues. The ends were cut back, 4 bases at V and 2 bases at J, with 13 bases in the middle. Germline CDR1 reads SGHRS; CDR2 reads YFSETQ. CDR3 loop: CASSERSGTYEQYF. As DNA, the CDR3 is TGCGCCAGCAGCGAACGGAGTGGAACCTACGAGCAGTACTTC.

The chain is built from TRBV9 and TRBJ2-3; TRBD2 matches at 9 bases. The CDR3 covers 16 residues. Trimming removed 0 bases from V and 3 bases from J; junction bases left unmatched: 5. From germline, CDR1 is SGDLS and CDR2 YYNGEE. DNA for the CDR3: TGTGCCAGCAGCGTAGCGGTTAGCGGGAGTACAGATACGCAGTATTTT. Residues: CASSVAVSGSTDTQYF.

A single count supports this clone. The chain is built from TRBV19 and TRBJ1-1; maybe TRBD1 (5 bases). This CDR3 has 12 amino acids. Per germline, CDR1 LNHDA and CDR2 SQIVND (reference sequence). V dropped 11 bases and J dropped 5 bases, with 15 bases sitting between them. The CDR3 is CASNPGGTEAFF. CDR3 coding DNA: TGTGCCTCCAACCCTGGGGGGACTGAAGCTTTCTTT.

This clone was recorded a few times. The chain couples TRBV7-2 to TRBJ2-1; TRBD2 matches 8 bases. Trimming cost V 0 bases and J 0 bases; bases outside gene matches: 16. CDR3 length equals 21 residues. Germline CDR1 reads SGHTA; CDR2 reads FQGNSA. The CDR3, as DNA: TGTGCCAGCAGCTTAGCGATAGGACTAGCCGAAATCCCCCACTCCTACAATGAGCAGTTCTTC. Amino acid sequence: CASSLAIGLAEIPHSYNEQFF. Looking up the rest from reference TRBV7-2 and TRBJ2-1 gives the full variable domain: GAGVSQSPSNKVTEKGKDVELRCDPISGHTALYWYRQSLGQGLEFLIYFQGNSAPDKSGLPSDRFSAERTGGSVSTLTIQRTQQEDSAVYLCASSLAIGLAEIPHSYNEQFFGPGTRLTVL.

This chain connects TRBV11-3 to TRBJ1-1, with a tentative D call TRBD1 (6 bases). Germline loops: CDR1 SGHNT, CDR2 YENEEA. CDR3 length equals 15 residues. V gave up 3 bases and J gave up 5 bases, with 16 bases separating them. In DNA, the CDR3 is TGTGCCAGCAGCTTGTCTGGATTCAGGGGTACTGAAGCTTTCTTT. Translated: CASSLSGFRGTEAFF.

The table lists this clone with many counts. This rearrangement joins TRBV11-3 to TRBJ1-6, with 8 bases fitting TRBD1. The V and J ends lost 2 bases and 6 bases, in that order; junction bases with no gene match: 6. The CDR3 spans 16 residues. Germline values: CDR1 SGHNT, CDR2 YENEEA. In DNA, the CDR3 is TGTGCCAGCAGCTTACTCGGACAGGGTTCTAATTCACCCCTCCACTTT. Translating it yields CASSLLGQGSNSPLHF.

The chain combines TRBV6-8 with TRBJ2-7, with a tentative D call TRBD1 (6 bases). Germline V gene data show CDR1 as MNHGY and CDR2 as SAAAGT. The V and J ends lost 5 bases and 9 bases respectively, with 17 bases between them. This CDR3 has 13 amino acids. The CDR3 bases are TGTGCCAGCAGTCCCGGGACAAGGAATTGGCAGTACTTC. It is translated as CASSPGTRNWQYF.

This clone was found a few times. The chain has TRBV29-1 and TRBJ2-7, with TRBD2 identical over 11 bases. Germline assignment: CDR1 SQVTM and CDR2 ANQGSEA. The CDR3 is 13 residues long. V lost 6 bases to trimming and J lost 0 bases; unmatched junction nucleotides: 1. In DNA, the CDR3 is TGCAGCGTAACTAGCGGGAGCTCCTACGAGCAGTACTTC. This gives the protein CSVTSGSSYEQYF.

This clone is classed as large. This rearrangement joins TRBV19 to TRBJ2-7; a weak D match, TRBD1 (6 bases). There are 13 residues in the CDR3. CDR1 is LNHDA and CDR2 is SQIVND in the germline V gene (reference sequence). Trimming stripped 4 bases from V and 5 bases from J, with 12 bases between. CDR3 DNA: TGTGCCAGTAGTAAACAGGGTTTCCACGAGCAGTACTTC. Translated, it gives CASSKQGFHEQYF.

This sequence joins TRBV18 and TRBJ2-7; 7 nucleotides align to TRBD2. Germline V gene sequence: CDR1 KGHSH, CDR2 LQKENI. V dropped 3 bases and J dropped 2; count of bases not matched to a gene: 4. The CDR3 has 14 residues. This CDR3 is CASSPASGAYEQYF. CDR3 coding DNA: TGTGCCAGCTCACCGGCTAGCGGAGCCTACGAGCAGTACTTC.

The genes are TRBV6-8 and TRBJ2-1; 9 positions match TRBD1. The CDR3 has 14 residues. The V and J ends lost 4 bases and 8 bases, in that order; junction bases with no gene match: 6. CDR1 and CDR2 (germline): MNHGY, SAAAGT. This chain's CDR3 is CASSSPTGGDEQFF. DNA of the CDR3: TGTGCCAGCAGTTCCCCGACAGGGGGAGATGAGCAGTTCTTC.

This clone counts as medium-sized (0.01 to 0.1%). The genes are TRBV9 and TRBJ2-6; D is possibly TRBD2 (6 bases). The CDR3 consists of 16 residues. Germline-derived CDR1 and CDR2 are SGDLS and YYNGEE. V was shortened by 2 bases and J by 1 base, with 10 bases between the two germline ends. CDR3 amino acids: CASSVSGRSGANVLTF. CDR3 in DNA: TGTGCCAGCAGCGTGAGTGGGAGGTCTGGGGCCAACGTCCTGACTTTC.

The gene calls are TRBV9 and TRBJ2-1, with D unclear. From germline, CDR1 is SGDLS and CDR2 YYNGEE. The CDR3 totals 15 residues. Trimming left V 2 bases short and J 0 bases short, with 9 bases between. Here the CDR3 DNA reads TGTGCCAGCAGCGTCACCGGTAGCTCCTACAATGAGCAGTTCTTC. Protein: CASSVTGSSYNEQFF.

The gene calls are TRBV14 and TRBJ1-4; D ambiguous. The length of the CDR3 is 16 residues. CDR1 is SGHDN, CDR2 FVKESK, per germline. V was pared by 1 base and J by 6 bases, with 15 bases between. CDR3 sequence reads: CASSQGTGGEYEKLFF. The CDR3 DNA follows: TGTGCCAGCAGCCAAGGGACGGGAGGAGAATATGAAAAACTGTTTTTT.

CDR3 DNA: TGTGCCTGGAGCTCGGACGGGCCCTATGGCTACACCTTC. As protein: CAWSSDGPYGYTF. This rearrangement joins TRBV30 to TRBJ1-2, with D uncertain. Germline CDR1 GTSNPN, CDR2 SVGIG (reference sequence). Trimming removed 3 bases at V and 4 bases at J, with 12 bases between. This CDR3 region has 13 residues.

The rearrangement uses TRBV11-3 and TRBJ2-6; D unresolved. V lost 8 bases and J lost 0, with 14 bases in between. This CDR3 is 16 amino acids long. The germline V gene has CDR1 SGHNT and CDR2 YENEEA. The CDR3 sequence: CASGYSRSSGANVLTF. DNA for the CDR3: TGTGCCAGCGGTTACTCCAGAAGCTCTGGGGCCAACGTCCTGACTTTC.

This clone was observed a few times. The chain is built from TRBV11-3 and TRBJ1-2; 7 nucleotides match TRBD1. Germline CDR1 is SGHNT and CDR2 is YENEEA. This CDR3 comprises 14 residues. Trimming took 5 bases from V and 2 from J; bases not matched to a gene: 5. The DNA for the CDR3 is TGTGCCAGCAGCCGAACAGGGGACAACTATGGCTACACCTTC. Residues: CASSRTGDNYGYTF.